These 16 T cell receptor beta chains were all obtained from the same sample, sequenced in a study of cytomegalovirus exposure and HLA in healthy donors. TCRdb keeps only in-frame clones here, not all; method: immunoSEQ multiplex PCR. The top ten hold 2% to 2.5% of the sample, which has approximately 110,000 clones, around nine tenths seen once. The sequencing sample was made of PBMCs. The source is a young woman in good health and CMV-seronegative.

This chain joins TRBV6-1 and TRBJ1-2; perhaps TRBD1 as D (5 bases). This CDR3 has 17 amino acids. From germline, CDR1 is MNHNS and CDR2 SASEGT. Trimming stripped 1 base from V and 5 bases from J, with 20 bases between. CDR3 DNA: TGTGCCAGCAGTGAAGGGGGCCTATTGACGGAGCTATATGGCTACACCTTC. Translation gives CASSEGGLLTELYGYTF.

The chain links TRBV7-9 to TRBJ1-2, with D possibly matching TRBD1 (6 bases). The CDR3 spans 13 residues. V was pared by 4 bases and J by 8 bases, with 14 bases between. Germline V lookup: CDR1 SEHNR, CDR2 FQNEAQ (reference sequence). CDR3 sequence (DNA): TGTGCCAGCAGCTCCCCAGGGGTTCAGGGCTACACCTTC. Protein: CASSSPGVQGYTF.

In DNA form, the CDR3 reads TGTGCCAGCAGTGGGGTTGCAGGGATGGGGGAGACCCAGTACTTC. Translated: CASSGVAGMGETQYF. The chain combines TRBV7-9 with TRBJ2-5, with a tentative D call TRBD1 (5 bases). The CDR3 runs to 15 residues. The germline V gene encodes CDR1 SEHNR and CDR2 FQNEAQ (reference sequence). Trimming shortened V by 6 bases and J by 5 bases, and 19 bases separated the two germline ends.

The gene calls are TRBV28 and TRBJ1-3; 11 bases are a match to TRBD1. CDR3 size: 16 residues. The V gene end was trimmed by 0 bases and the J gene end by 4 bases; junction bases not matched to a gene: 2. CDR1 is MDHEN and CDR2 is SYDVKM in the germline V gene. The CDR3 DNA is TGTGCCAGCAGTTTATGGGGACAGGGGGGGGGAAACACCATATATTTT. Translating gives CASSLWGQGGGNTIYF.

The DNA of the CDR3 is TGCAGCGTTGATCAGACAGGAGGAGGCGCATATGGCTACACCTTC. Translation: CSVDQTGGGAYGYTF. The genes are TRBV29-1 and TRBJ1-2; TRBD1 is a possible D gene (6 bases). Germline CDR1 reads SQVTM; CDR2 reads ANQGSEA. This CDR3 region has 15 residues. V was pared by 3 bases and J by 5 bases, with 19 bases between.

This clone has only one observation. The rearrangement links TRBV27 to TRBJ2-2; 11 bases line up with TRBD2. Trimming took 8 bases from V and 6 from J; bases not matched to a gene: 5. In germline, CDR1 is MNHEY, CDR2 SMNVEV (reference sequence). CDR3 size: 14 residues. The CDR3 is CASRELAGAGELFF. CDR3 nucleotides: TGTGCCAGCCGTGAACTAGCGGGGGCCGGGGAGCTGTTTTTT.

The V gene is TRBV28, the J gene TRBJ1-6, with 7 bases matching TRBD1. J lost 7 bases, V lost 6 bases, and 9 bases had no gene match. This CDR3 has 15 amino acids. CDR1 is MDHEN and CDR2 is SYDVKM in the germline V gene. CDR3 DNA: TGTGCCAGCAGCCGTCAGGGGGACCGCAATTCACCCCTCCACTTT. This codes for CASSRQGDRNSPLHF.

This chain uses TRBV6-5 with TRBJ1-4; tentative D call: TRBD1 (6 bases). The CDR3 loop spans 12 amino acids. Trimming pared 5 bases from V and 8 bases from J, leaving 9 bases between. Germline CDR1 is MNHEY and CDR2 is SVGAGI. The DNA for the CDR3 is TGTGCCAGCAGTCACGACAGGGAAAAACTGTTTTTT. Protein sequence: CASSHDREKLFF.

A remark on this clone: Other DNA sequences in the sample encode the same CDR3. The CDR3 sequence: CASSTGTGYEQYF. The CDR3 bases are TGTGCCAGCAGTACCGGGACAGGTTACGAGCAGTACTTC. The chain is built from TRBV9 and TRBJ2-7, with 8 bases identical to TRBD1. The germline V gene encodes CDR1 SGDLS and CDR2 YYNGEE. Losses at the gene ends were 5 bases for V and 4 bases for J; bases not matched to a gene: 5. The length of the CDR3 is 13 residues.

The CDR3 loop reads CASSQEGGGYGYTF. For the CDR3, the DNA is TGTGCCAGCAGCCAAGAGGGGGGGGGCTATGGCTACACCTTC. The chain links TRBV4-2 to TRBJ1-2, with D perhaps TRBD1 (5 bases). Looked up from germline, CDR1 is LGHNA and CDR2 is YNFKEQ. The CDR3 covers 14 residues. V gave up 0 bases and J gave up 4 bases, with 9 bases separating them.

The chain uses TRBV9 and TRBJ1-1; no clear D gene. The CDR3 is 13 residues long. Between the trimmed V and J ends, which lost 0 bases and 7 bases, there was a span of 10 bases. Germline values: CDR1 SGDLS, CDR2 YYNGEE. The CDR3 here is CASSVGPLYEAFF. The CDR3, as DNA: TGTGCCAGCAGCGTAGGGCCCCTTTATGAAGCTTTCTTT.

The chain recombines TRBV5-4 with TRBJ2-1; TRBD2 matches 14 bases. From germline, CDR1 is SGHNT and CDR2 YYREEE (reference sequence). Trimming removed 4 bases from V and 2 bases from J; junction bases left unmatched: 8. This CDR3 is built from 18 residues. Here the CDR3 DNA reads TGTGCCAGCAGCATGACTAGCGGGGGGGGTTCCGCCTACAATGAGCAGTTCTTC. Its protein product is CASSMTSGGGSAYNEQFF.

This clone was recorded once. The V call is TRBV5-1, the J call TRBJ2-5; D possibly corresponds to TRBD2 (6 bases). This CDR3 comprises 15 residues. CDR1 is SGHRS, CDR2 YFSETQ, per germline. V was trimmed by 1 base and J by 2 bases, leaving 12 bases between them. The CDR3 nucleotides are TGCGCCAGCAGCTTGAACCCGGCGGGGCAAGAGACCCAGTACTTC. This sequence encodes CASSLNPAGQETQYF.

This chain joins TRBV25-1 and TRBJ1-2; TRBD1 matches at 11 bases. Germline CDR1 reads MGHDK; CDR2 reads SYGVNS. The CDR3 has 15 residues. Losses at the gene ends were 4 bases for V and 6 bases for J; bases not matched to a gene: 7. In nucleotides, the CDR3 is TGTGCCAGCAGTGGGACAGGGGGCCCCCTCAATGGCTACACCTTC. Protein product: CASSGTGGPLNGYTF.

The CDR3 DNA reads as TGTGCCAGCAGTGAAGGGGGCCGTAGGGGCTACACCTTC. As protein: CASSEGGRRGYTF. The chain has TRBV28 and TRBJ1-2, with 7 nucleotides matching TRBD1. With V trimmed by 5 bases and J by 8 bases, 8 bases remained unmatched. Germline CDR1 MDHEN, CDR2 SYDVKM. The CDR3 length is 13 residues.

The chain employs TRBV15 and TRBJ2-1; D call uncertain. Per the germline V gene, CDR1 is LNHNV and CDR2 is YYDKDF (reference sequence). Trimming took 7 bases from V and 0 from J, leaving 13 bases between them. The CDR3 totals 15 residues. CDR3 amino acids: CATTPFKSSYNEQFF. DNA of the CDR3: TGTGCCACCACCCCCTTTAAGAGCTCCTACAATGAGCAGTTCTTC.